The subject of this entry is one T cell receptor beta chain. This clonotype was seen a handful of times. The target of this receptor is not known. No quality values exist for individual bases; no much larger clone is one base distant. V and J are truncated by 6 bases and 8 bases respectively, leaving an intervening sequence of 17 bases. The CDR1 and CDR2 encoded by the germline V gene are MGHDK and SYGVNS. The CDR3 sequence holds 14 residues, the cysteine and phenylalanine included. Only the CDR3 portion is preserved as DNA: 42 bases, with reading frame beginning at the first base. Library preparation was by 5' RACE. TCRdb records Illumina HiSeq 2500 as the sequencer. A second PCR of about 7 to 12 cycles was performed with a sample-barcoded 5' primer and a J-beta primer mix. A unique molecular identifier was introduced onto each TCR beta cDNA molecule by a template-switch 5' adaptor carrying 12 random nucleotides. Each sample yielded at least 3 million CDR3-containing paired-end reads. All of the RNA was converted into first-strand cDNA using the Mint cDNA synthesis kit, with a TRBC-specific oligonucleotide serving as the primer. All cDNA was treated with uracil-DNA glycosylase and then went through a first 18-cycle PCR with the universal primers M1SS and BC2_uni_R. In the authors' own workflow: Normalization of each sample was performed by random selection of 1 million high-quality reads, each carrying a distinct molecular identifier. Reads sharing molecular identifiers were discarded rather than binned into consensus sequences. MiTCR, set to a Q25 quality threshold and the strictest error-elimination algorithm, was used for CDR3 identification, clonotype clustering and error correction. A nonparametric unseen species model with Euler transformation was used to estimate lower-bound total TCR beta diversity. In-frame beta chains were kept once TCRdb had trimmed the public reads at Q25 with fastp and called clones with MiXCR. Each CDR3 protein gets just one entry, which takes the most common genes and DNA from the rows behind it. TCRdb's processing, not the study's, gives the V and J calls here. A total of 1.2 million to 1.5 million distinct CDR3 sequences appear in this sample, approximately 63% of them only once. Under 8.5% of the sample is in the top ten clones.

The sample is drawn from a study of blood T cells in healthy people across ages (dated by TCRdb to 2015 to 2017). About the full investigation: Template switching captured roughly one uniquely barcoded TCR beta cDNA molecule per two T cells in model experiments. Age-related changes in TCR beta repertoire diversity were measured in the study by deep sequencing normalized with unique cDNA molecular identifiers. For two donors (one aged 18 to 29 and one aged 80 or older), the study analyzed two additional independent replicas of 1 million unique cDNA reads from the same blood draw. To avoid experimental bias, donors of different ages were spread randomly across the sequencing lanes. The donors were divided into four age groups: young (average around 17 years), middle-aged (under 40), aged (approximately 62) and long-lived (around 87). Paper-wide results and their limitations: Estimates of total diversity from one million sequenced T cells were regarded as lower bounds and underestimates. As age increased, observed TCR beta diversity per million T cells dropped in a roughly linear way, and a significant reduction was already evident by age around 41. A strong correlation was found between observed TCR beta diversity and the percentage of naive T cells measured by flow cytometry. The long-lived group showed more naive CD4+ T cells, fewer expanded clones and increased TCR diversity than the aged group, suggesting age selection. Because donor CMV infection status was unknown, age-related changes in expanded clonotypes were potentially confounded. Since profiling was done on bulk unsorted PBMCs, naive and antigen-experienced compartments could not be conclusively compared.

Donors were 30 to 45 systemically healthy Caucasian individuals from Russia aged 6 to 90 years. Each donor gave roughly 9 milliliters of peripheral blood, drawn into EDTA-treated Vacutainer tubes. PBMCs were isolated by Ficoll-Paque density-gradient centrifugation, with at least 6 million obtained per sample. Total RNA was extracted from PBMCs with Trizol reagent, with at least 5.5 micrograms obtained per sample. Naive CD45RAhigh/CD27high T cell percentages were measured by flow cytometry on a PBMC aliquot from every donor. Sequencing was carried out using blood. This TCR came from a man between 18 and 29 years old in good health. The chain is assembled from TRBV25-1 and TRBJ2-1; the D gene may be TRBD1 or TRBD2, since each aligns over 6 bases. The DNA sequence is given as TGTGCCAGCAGCAAGGGGGGCTTTTTCGATGAGCAGTTCTTC. This encodes CASSKGGFFDEQFF.